This T cell receptor (beta chain) was captured by sequencing in a study of blood T cell repertoires in COVID-19 (dated by TCRdb to the early 2020s). Broadly, across the study: The collaborator samples originated in the United States, Italy and Spain and spanned the acute and convalescent phases of COVID-19. Where available, HLA class I and class II types were taken from metadata supplied by the sample provider and were not determined by assay-based typing. The prospective study material was composed of cDNA or gDNA derived from T cells, B-cell-depleted T cells, or PBMCs. Samples were obtained from the ongoing ImmuneRACE study (first 160 participants) and from about 1,300 subjects provided by 6 global collaborators. A freely available public database, intended as a resource for researchers studying the immune response to SARS-CoV-2, is where the repertoires were released. The dataset comprised deeply sampled blood TCRbeta repertoires from subjects exposed to, actively infected with, or recovered from COVID-19. Sample metadata almost always included a de-identified subject ID, COVID-19 status, age in years and sex.

Of note for this clone: Its antigen is unknown. No quality values exist for individual bases; no much larger clone is one base distant.

TCRbeta CDR3 regions were amplified from genomic DNA using the immunoSEQ Assay, a bias-controlled multiplex PCR. The study's processing was this. Nucleated cell counts per sample were estimated from amplification of reference gene primers within the assay. Sequence reads were collapsed and filtered to measure the absolute abundance of every unique TCRbeta CDR3 rearrangement. For each sample, productive Simpson clonality was calculated as the square root of Simpson's diversity index over productive rearrangements. Entries here come from immuneACCESS through TCRdb and include only in-frame sequences with V and J called. Some clones fail to appear in such tables; in the studies checked, an unresolved V gene covers under half of the shortfall, and the cause of the remainder is unknown. V, J and clone size derive from that table, while D and trimming were established from the DNA sequence. For this sample there are approximately 65,000 clones; approximately 95% appear just once. The ten largest clones take up roughly 3% of the sample.

Each collaborating institution followed its own protocols to collect whole blood in K2EDTA tubes. For TCRbeta analysis, collaborators shipped samples in one of three forms: frozen whole blood, isolated PBMCs, or DNA extracted from either of those sample types. General study outcomes and caveats: Clinical and demographic metadata were provided uncurated, with the amount varying by source and participant.

Measured from the cysteine to the phenylalanine, the CDR3 is 13 residues long. Only the CDR3 DNA stays, 39 bases, in frame from base 1. The V and J ends are trimmed by 5 bases and 1 base, leaving 7 bases between them. CDR1 WNHNN and CDR2 SYGVQD are derived from the germline V gene (reference sequence). The receptor comes from a man aged 70-80 years with active COVID-19. The sequenced material came from peripheral blood. This sequence uses TRBV10-1 and TRBJ2-3; confidence is insufficient to name the D gene. The nucleotides are TGCGCCAGCAGTTTCCCGGGCACAGATACGCAGTATTTT. It codes for CASSFPGTDTQYF.